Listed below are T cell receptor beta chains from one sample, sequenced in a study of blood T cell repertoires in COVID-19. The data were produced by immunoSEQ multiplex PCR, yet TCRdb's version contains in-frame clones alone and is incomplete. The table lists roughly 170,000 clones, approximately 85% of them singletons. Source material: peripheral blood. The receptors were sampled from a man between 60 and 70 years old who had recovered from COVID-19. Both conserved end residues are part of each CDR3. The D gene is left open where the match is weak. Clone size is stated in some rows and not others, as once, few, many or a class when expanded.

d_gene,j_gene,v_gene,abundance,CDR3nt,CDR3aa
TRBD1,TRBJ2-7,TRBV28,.,TGTGCCAGCACAACGACAGGGGAATACGAGCAGTACTTC,CASTTTGEYEQYF
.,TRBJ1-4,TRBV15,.,TGTGCCACCAGCAGAGGCTTAGACTCAAACGAAAAACTGTTTTTT,CATSRGLDSNEKLFF
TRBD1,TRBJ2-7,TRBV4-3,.,TGCGCCAGCAGCCAAGCAGGGACAGGGGGCTACGAGCAGTACTTC,CASSQAGTGGYEQYF
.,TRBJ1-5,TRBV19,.,TGTGCCAGTAGTATTTGGGGGGAGGGGAGCAATCAGCCCCAGCATTTT,CASSIWGEGSNQPQHF
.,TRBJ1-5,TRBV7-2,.,TGTGCCAGCAGCTTAGCAGGGGGAAATCAGCCCCAGCATTTT,CASSLAGGNQPQHF
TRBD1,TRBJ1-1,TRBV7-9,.,TGTGCCAGCAGCTCGGGACAGGGGGCAGGGGACACTGAAGCTTTCTTT,CASSSGQGAGDTEAFF
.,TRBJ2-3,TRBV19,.,TGTGCCAGTAGACTAGTCCAGAGCACAGATACGCAGTATTTT,CASRLVQSTDTQYF
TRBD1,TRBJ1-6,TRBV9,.,TGTGCCAGCAGCATCCGGGACAGGGGAGCTTCACCCCTCCACTTT,CASSIRDRGASPLHF
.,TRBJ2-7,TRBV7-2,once,TGTGCCAGCAGCTTAGGGACTTCCTGGGACTCCTACGAGCAGTACTTC,CASSLGTSWDSYEQYF
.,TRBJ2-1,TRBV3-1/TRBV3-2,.,TGTGCCAGCAGTCCTACTACCAATGAGCAGTTCTTC,CASSPTTNEQFF
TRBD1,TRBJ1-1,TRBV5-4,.,TGTGCCAGCAGCCGCGGGGCAGGGGGATATGGGGCTGAAGCTTTCTTT,CASSRGAGGYGAEAFF
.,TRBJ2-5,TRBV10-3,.,TGTGCCATCAGTGAGTCGGGCCAGGCTGGCCAAGAGACCCAGTACTTC,CAISESGQAGQETQYF
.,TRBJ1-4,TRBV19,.,TGTGCCAGTGCGGACAGTCAACTAAGGACTAATGAAAAACTGTTTTTT,CASADSQLRTNEKLFF
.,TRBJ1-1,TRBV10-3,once,TGTGCCATCAGTGGTTCTCGGGGGACGGAAGCTTTCTTT,CAISGSRGTEAFF
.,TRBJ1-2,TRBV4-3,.,TGCACCAGCAGCCAAGAAGGGCCCCGGGGGGCTGCTAACTATGGCTACACCTTC,CTSSQEGPRGAANYGYTF
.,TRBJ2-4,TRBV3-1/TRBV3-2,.,TGTGCCAGCAGCCAAGATGTGGCGGGCGGCAAAAACATTCAGTACTTC,CASSQDVAGGKNIQYF
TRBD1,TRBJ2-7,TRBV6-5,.,TGTGCCAGCACCCTCACAGGGGCCAGCTCCTACGAGCAGTACTTC,CASTLTGASSYEQYF
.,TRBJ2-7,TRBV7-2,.,TGTGCCAGCAGCTTTTCCGACAGGAGCTCCTACGAGCAGTACTTC,CASSFSDRSSYEQYF
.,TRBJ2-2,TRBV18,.,TGTGCCAGTCGCTCGGGCAGGGGGAACACCGGGGAGCTGTTTTTT,CASRSGRGNTGELFF
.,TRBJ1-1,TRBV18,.,TGTGCCAGCTCACCAATACCAAGGGGCACTGAAGCTTTCTTT,CASSPIPRGTEAFF
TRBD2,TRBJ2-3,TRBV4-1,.,TGCGCCAGCAGCCAAGGTTTCAGCGGGGGCTTAGAGGATACGCAGTATTTT,CASSQGFSGGLEDTQYF
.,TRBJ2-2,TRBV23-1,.,TGCGCCAGCAGTCTTGCACTAGTGCGACGAAGGGATAAGAACACCGGGGAGCTGTTTTTT,CASSLALVRRRDKNTGELFF
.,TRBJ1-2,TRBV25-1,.,TGTGCCAGCAGTGATCCCAGGGGCTATGGCTACACCTTC,CASSDPRGYGYTF
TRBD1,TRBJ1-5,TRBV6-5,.,TGTGCCAGTCAAACGGGACAGAATAGCAATCAGCCCCAGCATTTT,CASQTGQNSNQPQHF
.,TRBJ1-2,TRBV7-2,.,TGTGCCAGCAGCTTAGCGCCAGGGTCGTTAAACTATGGCTACACCTTC,CASSLAPGSLNYGYTF
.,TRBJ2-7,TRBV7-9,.,TGTGCCAGCAGGTCGGGGAAATACGAGCAGTACTTC,CASRSGKYEQYF
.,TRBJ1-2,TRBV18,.,TGTGCCAGCTCACCACCGATGGAGGGAGCTAACTATGGCTACACCTTC,CASSPPMEGANYGYTF
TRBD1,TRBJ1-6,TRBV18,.,TGTGCCAGCTCACGGGAACGGGACAGCGTAAATTCACCCCTCCACTTT,CASSRERDSVNSPLHF
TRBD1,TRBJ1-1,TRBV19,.,TGTGCCAGTAGTGATCAGGGGGCGACGAACACTGAAGCTTTCTTT,CASSDQGATNTEAFF
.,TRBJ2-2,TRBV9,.,TGTGCCAGCAGCCCATATCTAGGGGAGCTGTTTTTT,CASSPYLGELFF
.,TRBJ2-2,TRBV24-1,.,TGTGCCACCAGTGCCCTGGAGGGGCGAGGGAACACCGGGGAGCTGTTTTTT,CATSALEGRGNTGELFF
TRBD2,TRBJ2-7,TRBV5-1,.,TGCGCCAGCAGCTTAAAGCGGGGGAATAACCAAGACTACGAGCAGTACTTC,CASSLKRGNNQDYEQYF
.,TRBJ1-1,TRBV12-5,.,TGTGCTAGTCGTAGTCGTGGGAACACTGAAGCTTTCTTT,CASRSRGNTEAFF
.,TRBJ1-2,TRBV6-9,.,TGTGCCAGGGGGGGTGTCTATGGCTACACCTTC,CARGGVYGYTF
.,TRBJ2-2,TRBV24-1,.,TGTGCCACCAGTCGCCGGGGCACCGGGGAGCTGTTTTTT,CATSRRGTGELFF
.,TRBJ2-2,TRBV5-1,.,TGCGCCAGCAGCTTGTTAACCGGGGAGCTGTTTTTT,CASSLLTGELFF
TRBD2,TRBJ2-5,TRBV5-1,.,TGCGCCAGCAGCTTGGTAGTCTCGGGGGGCCAAGAGACCCAGTACTTC,CASSLVVSGGQETQYF
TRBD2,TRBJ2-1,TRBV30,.,TGTGCCTGGAGCGCAAGCGGGGGCGAGGGGTGGGAGCAGTTCTTC,CAWSASGGEGWEQFF
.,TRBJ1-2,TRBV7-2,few,TGTGCCAGCAGCTTAGAGGCCCAGGGTCATGGCTACACCTTC,CASSLEAQGHGYTF
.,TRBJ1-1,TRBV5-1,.,TGCGCCAGCAGCTTGGATCAGGTCCCGAACACTGAAGCTTTCTTT,CASSLDQVPNTEAFF
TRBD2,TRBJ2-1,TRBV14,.,TGTGCCAGCAGCCAATGGGGGACTAGCGGTTACAATGAGCAGTTCTTC,CASSQWGTSGYNEQFF
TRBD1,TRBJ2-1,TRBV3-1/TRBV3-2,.,TGTGCCAGCAGCCCCGGACAGGGACTCAATGAGCAGTTCTTC,CASSPGQGLNEQFF